The T cell receptor beta chain under discussion was sequenced for a study of Ad26.COV2.S vaccination and SARS-CoV-2 variants. Across the whole study: The donor was enrolled in the Ad26.COV2.S arm of the COV1001 trial. Administration of Ad26.COV2.S was intramuscular, either once or twice 56 days apart.

Treatment defined: approximately 18 received Ad26.COV2.S at low or high dose, single or two shots; a few received placebo; per-sample allocation not given. Day 63 following the first vaccine or placebo injection was when the samples were taken. Germline assignment: CDR1 SGHTA and CDR2 FQGNSA. V lost 5 bases and J lost 11; bases outside the gene matches: 12. CDR3 length equals 14 residues. This table comes from immunoSEQ multiplex PCR, and its TCRdb copy is limited to in-frame clones, with some not included. The sample contains about 480,000 clones, 87% of which appear only once. This sequence originates from a person aged 18-60 years who received the Ad26.COV2.S COVID-19 vaccine or a placebo. The specimen comprised peripheral blood, sampled in a trial of Ad26.COV2.S vaccine versus placebo. The chain has TRBV7-2 and TRBJ2-3; 8 positions agree with TRBD1. CDR3 sequence (DNA): TGTGCCAGCAGCCCCAGGACAGGGAATATTCTGCAGTATTTT. Its translation is CASSPRTGNILQYF.